These 12 T cell receptor beta chains came from one sample sequenced in a study of T cells in Graves' hyperthyroidism and ophthalmopathy. Amplified TCR beta CDR3 regions derived from RNA transcripts. TCR CDR3 underwent first-round RT-PCR with the HTBI primer set. TCRdb reprocessed the multiplex PCR reads via MiXCR and lists one record per CDR3 protein. The sample consists of about 400,000 distinct CDR3 sequences, around 14% of them appearing once. The sample was blood. The receptors derive from a woman younger than 30 with Graves' hyperthyroidism.

V usage is TRBV10-3 and J usage is TRBJ2-7, with 8 bases lining up with TRBD1. Germline assignment: CDR1 ENHRY and CDR2 SYGVKD. The CDR3 is 15 residues long. V trimming: 6 bases; J trimming: 2 bases; junction bases outside the gene matches: 9. The CDR3 here is CAISKEPGQAYEQYF. Written as DNA, the CDR3 is TGTGCCATCAGCAAGGAACCGGGACAGGCCTACGAGCAGTACTTC.

This clonotype was detected many times. The J gene is TRBJ2-7, the V gene TRBV7-9, with D perhaps TRBD1 (6 bases). This CDR3 has 15 amino acids. Germline V lookup: CDR1 SEHNR, CDR2 FQNEAQ (reference sequence). With 4 bases removed from V and 2 bases from J, the gap between germline ends came to 15 bases. The CDR3 DNA is TGTGCCAGCAGCTCCGGGTGGGACAAGCCCTACGAGCAGTACTTC. Encoded protein: CASSSGWDKPYEQYF. Full variable domain (remainder filled in from reference TRBV7-9 and TRBJ2-7): DTGVSQNPRHKITKRGQNVTFRCDPISEHNRLYWYRQTLGQGPEFLTYFQNEAQLEKSRLLSDRFSAERPKGSFSTLEIQRTEQGDSAMYLCASSSGWDKPYEQYFGPGTRLTVT.

This clonotype was picked up one time. This chain uses TRBV28 with TRBJ1-1; D not resolved. Germline V CDR1 and CDR2: MDHEN, SYDVKM. Trimming stripped 8 bases from V and 0 bases from J, with 7 bases between. The CDR3 runs to 12 residues. This CDR3 reads CASLTLNTEAFF. The CDR3 DNA reads TGTGCCAGCTTAACATTGAACACTGAAGCTTTCTTT. Full variable domain (rest looked up from reference TRBV28 and TRBJ1-1): DVKVTQSSRYLVKRTGEKVFLECVQDMDHENMFWYRQDPGLGLRLIYFSYDVKMKEKGDIPEGYSVSREKKERFSLILESASTNQTSMYLCASLTLNTEAFFGQGTRLTVV.

In this sample, this clonotype turned up many times. The J gene is TRBJ2-2, the V gene TRBV6-5; no firm D call. CDR3 length: 12 amino acids. V was shortened by 0 bases and J by 6 bases, with 2 bases between the two germline ends. In germline, CDR1 is MNHEY, CDR2 SVGAGI. The CDR3 DNA is TGTGCCAGCAGTTACTCGCCCGGGGAGCTGTTTTTT. The encoded protein is CASSYSPGELFF.

This clonotype was observed at least ten times. The V and J genes are TRBV2 and TRBJ2-7, with 15 bases fitting TRBD2. From germline, CDR1 is SNHLY and CDR2 FYNNEI. The length of the CDR3 is 13 residues. Trimming at V came to 8 bases and at J to 6 bases, leaving 2 bases not matched to a gene. The CDR3 DNA reads as TGTGCCAGCGGGACTAGCGGGGGGCGCGAGCAGTACTTC. Amino acid sequence: CASGTSGGREQYF.

A few counts support this clonotype. This chain connects TRBV11-2 to TRBJ2-5; TRBD2 aligns across 7 bases. Germline V gene sequence: CDR1 SGHAT, CDR2 FQNNGV. V was pared by 6 bases and J by 0 bases, with 13 bases of the junction left unmatched. The length of the CDR3 is 17 residues. DNA of the CDR3: TGTGCCAGCAGTTCTGCCGGGACTACTCCATACCAAGAGACCCAGTACTTC. The encoded protein is CASSSAGTTPYQETQYF. The full variable domain, with the rest looked up from reference TRBV11-2 and TRBJ2-5, is EAGVAQSPRYKIIEKRQSVAFWCNPISGHATLYWYQQILGQGPKLLIQFQNNGVVDDSQLPKDRFSAERLKGVDSTLKIQPAKLEDSAVYLCASSSAGTTPYQETQYFGPGTRLLVL.

The chain recombines TRBV5-1 with TRBJ2-7, with D tentatively TRBD1 (5 bases). CDR3 length: 12 amino acids. Germline V lookup: CDR1 SGHRS, CDR2 YFSETQ. The V end was cut by 4 bases, the J end by 5 bases, with 10 bases between. The CDR3 is CASSTWTNEQYF. The CDR3 region has the DNA TGCGCCAGCAGCACCTGGACAAACGAGCAGTACTTC.

This clonotype has a count of ten or more. The chain carries TRBV20-1 and TRBJ1-5; no definite D call. V was trimmed by 6 bases and J by 5 bases, leaving 17 bases between them. From germline, CDR1 is DFQATT and CDR2 SNEGSKA (reference sequence). This CDR3 is built from 14 residues. DNA for the CDR3: TGCAGTGCGCTGAGGCTGGCAGTCGATCAGCCCCAGCATTTT. Its protein product is CSALRLAVDQPQHF.

There are many counts of this clonotype. V and J are TRBV27 and TRBJ1-5; D might be TRBD1 (5 bases). This CDR3 has 14 residues. V lost 4 bases, J lost 3 bases, and 10 bases lay in between. The V gene's germline CDR1 is MNHEY and CDR2 SMNVEV (reference sequence). The CDR3 DNA follows: TGTGCCAGCAGTTCCCCGGGGACCAATCAGCCCCAGCATTTT. Protein sequence: CASSSPGTNQPQHF.

V usage is TRBV20-1 and J usage is TRBJ2-7; D assignment may be TRBD1 or TRBD2 (5 bases each). CDR3 length: 13 amino acids. Between the trimmed V and J ends, which lost 1 base and 3 bases, there was a span of 10 bases. Germline assignment: CDR1 DFQATT and CDR2 SNEGSKA (reference sequence). The CDR3 DNA reads as TGCAGTGCTAGAGGGGACCCCTACTACGAGCAGTACTTC. Encoded protein: CSARGDPYYEQYF.

In its sample, this clonotype was seen many times. The V gene is TRBV28, the J gene TRBJ1-5; D not resolved. This CDR3 comprises 14 residues. From germline, CDR1 is MDHEN and CDR2 SYDVKM. Trimming took off 5 bases at V and 6 bases at J, with 14 bases between the two ends. CDR3 sequence reads: CASSVGSSLQPQHF. CDR3 nucleotide sequence: TGTGCCAGCAGTGTCGGGAGCAGTCTTCAGCCCCAGCATTTT.

This clonotype was counted many times. The chain is built from TRBV28 and TRBJ2-1; D gene unclear. Germline V gene lookup returns CDR1 MDHEN and CDR2 SYDVKM. V dropped 2 bases and J dropped 9 bases, with 2 bases sitting between them. There are 10 residues in the CDR3. CDR3 in amino acids: CASSLGEQFF. CDR3 in DNA: TGTGCCAGCAGTTTAGGTGAGCAGTTCTTC.